The sequence of this TCR beta chain was determined in a study of OX40 agonist ivuxolimab in advanced cancers. For context, the study as a whole: Ivuxolimab was an agonistic, fully human IgG2 monoclonal antibody directed against OX40 (CD134), a costimulatory receptor. The monotherapy dose-escalation portion (N ≈ 57 patients) of the phase I ivuxolimab trial is reported in the paper. Intravenous ivuxolimab was administered to patients every 2 weeks at six dose levels: 0.01, 0.1, 0.3, 1.5, 3 and 10 mg/kg. Among the roughly 50 dose-escalation patients, some 20 had hepatocellular carcinoma, roughly 15 melanoma, 9 renal cell carcinoma and 9 head and neck cancer. Partial responses were achieved by three dose-escalation patients, of whom one had hepatocellular carcinoma and two had cutaneous melanoma. The dose-escalation cohort was roughly 83% male with a mean age of approximately 60 years, ranging from roughly 20 to 80. Patients were allowed to have had prior anti-PD-1, anti-PD-L1 or anti-CTLA-4 therapy, and approximately 39% of the dose-escalation patients had been treated with checkpoint inhibitors. The purpose of peripheral TCRbeta sequencing was to test whether ivuxolimab changed TCR sequence diversity and led to clonal T-cell expansion. Overall results and qualifications from the work: Antigen specificity was not determined for the clonally expanded peripheral T cells. Low levels of normalized T-cell clonal expansion were also seen in some nonresponding patients. In the 0.1-3.0 mg/kg groups, partial responders were among the patients with the lowest normalized peripheral clonal expansion, particularly in CD8+ T cells. Clonal expansion of both CD4+ and CD8+ blood T cells was observed from baseline to week 6 at doses 0.1 to 3.0 mg/kg. After ivuxolimab, CD8+ T cells had more expanded clones than CD4+ T cells on average.

Genomic DNA was isolated from the sorted cells so that the TCRbeta CDR3 region could be sequenced. TCRbeta CDR3 regions were sequenced using the immunoSEQ Assay. TCRdb took this table from immuneACCESS and kept in-frame rearrangements with V and J called. Such tables lack part of the clones; where checked against another copy, unresolved V genes explain under half of the gap, and the rest is unexplained. The sample includes about 64,000 clones, with around 80% observed a single time. The ten biggest clones cover approximately 2% of the sample. The CDR1 and CDR2 encoded by the germline V gene (reference sequence) are LNHDA and SQIVND. V trim: 5 bases; J trim: 1 base; unmatched bases: 4. The CDR3 runs 14 amino acids, cysteine and phenylalanine included. Solely the CDR3 DNA is kept, with 42 bases framed from the first base. Details on this clone: Its specific antigen is unknown. Base qualities are not recorded, but no much larger clone differs from it by a single base.

Patients with autoimmune disease history or receiving systemic immunosuppression were excluded from the trial. Peripheral blood for TCR sequencing was collected from all dose cohorts at baseline, on cycle 4 day 1, and on cycle 7 day 1. The samples were drawn from a first-in-human, open-label, multicenter phase I dose-escalation trial of ivuxolimab. Adults with locally advanced or metastatic melanoma, renal cell carcinoma, hepatocellular carcinoma or head and neck squamous cell carcinoma were enrolled in the trial. Before TCR sequencing, CD4+ T cells and CD8+ T cells from peripheral blood were sorted into separate populations.

The TCR was taken from an adult with an advanced solid tumor such as melanoma, head and neck, liver or kidney cancer. Here the sequenced sample was CD4+ or CD8+ T cells sorted from blood, taken in a trial of the OX40 agonist ivuxolimab. Rearrangement joined TRBV19 to TRBJ2-5, and 7 junction bases match TRBD1. The DNA sequence reads TGTGCCAGTAGTGACAGGGCGGGCCAAGAGACCCAGTACTTC. Its protein reads: CASSDRAGQETQYF.